This T cell receptor (beta chain) was obtained from a study of cytomegalovirus exposure and HLA in healthy donors. The study, taken as a whole, reports: A later analysis found that most CMV-associated TCR beta chains appeared HLA-restricted.

This clone was picked up a small number of times. Its specificity is not known. PCR primers comprised 60 Vbeta and 13 Jbeta primers. The repertoire was sequenced with immunoSEQ multiplex PCR; TCRdb's copy has only in-frame clones and lacks some. Of about 110,000 clones listed, roughly 78% were seen once; the top ten hold more than 3%. The junction had 9 bases not matched to a gene; V was cut back by 5 bases and J by 8 bases. Germline V gene lookup returns CDR1 SGHVS and CDR2 FQNEAQ. The CDR3 has 14 amino acids. This receptor was taken from a middle-aged woman in good health and CMV-seronegative. Sequences were obtained from PBMCs. This sequence joins TRBV7-8 and TRBJ2-4; TRBD2 matches at 7 bases. CDR3 in amino acids: CASSQPAGAYIQYF. The CDR3 DNA sequence: TGTGCCAGCAGCCAACCCGCGGGAGCGTACATTCAGTACTTC.